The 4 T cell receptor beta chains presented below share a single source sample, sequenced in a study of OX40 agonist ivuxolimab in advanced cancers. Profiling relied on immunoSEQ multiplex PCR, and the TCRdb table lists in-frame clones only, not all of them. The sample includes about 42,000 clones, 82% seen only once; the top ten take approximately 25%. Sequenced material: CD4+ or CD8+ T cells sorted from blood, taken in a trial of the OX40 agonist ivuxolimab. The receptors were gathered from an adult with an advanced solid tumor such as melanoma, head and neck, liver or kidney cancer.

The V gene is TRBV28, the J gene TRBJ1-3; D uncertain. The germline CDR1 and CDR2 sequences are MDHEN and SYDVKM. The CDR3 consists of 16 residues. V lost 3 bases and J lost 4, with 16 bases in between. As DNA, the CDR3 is TGTGCCAGCAGTTTGGTAATGGGATCGGGAGGAAACACCATATATTTT. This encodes CASSLVMGSGGNTIYF.

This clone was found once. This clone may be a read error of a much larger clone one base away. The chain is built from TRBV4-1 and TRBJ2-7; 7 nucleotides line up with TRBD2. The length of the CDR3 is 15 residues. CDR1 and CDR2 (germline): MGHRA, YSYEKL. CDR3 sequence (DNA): TGCGCCAGCAGCCAAGATAACGGTAGCGGGTACGAGCAGTGCTTC. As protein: CASSQDNGSGYEQCF.

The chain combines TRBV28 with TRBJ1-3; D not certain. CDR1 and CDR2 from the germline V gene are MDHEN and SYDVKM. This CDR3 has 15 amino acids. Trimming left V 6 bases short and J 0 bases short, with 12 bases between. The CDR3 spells CASSLLVSSGNTIYF. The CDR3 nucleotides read TGTGCCAGCAGCCTTTTGGTTAGCTCTGGAAACACCATATATTTT.

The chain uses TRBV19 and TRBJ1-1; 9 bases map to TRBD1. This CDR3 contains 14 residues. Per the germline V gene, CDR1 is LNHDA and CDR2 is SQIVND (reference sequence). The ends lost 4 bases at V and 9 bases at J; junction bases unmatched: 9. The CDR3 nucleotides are TGTGCCAGTAGTACCCCGCGACAGGGGGGCAAAGCTTTCTTT. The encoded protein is CASSTPRQGGKAFF.